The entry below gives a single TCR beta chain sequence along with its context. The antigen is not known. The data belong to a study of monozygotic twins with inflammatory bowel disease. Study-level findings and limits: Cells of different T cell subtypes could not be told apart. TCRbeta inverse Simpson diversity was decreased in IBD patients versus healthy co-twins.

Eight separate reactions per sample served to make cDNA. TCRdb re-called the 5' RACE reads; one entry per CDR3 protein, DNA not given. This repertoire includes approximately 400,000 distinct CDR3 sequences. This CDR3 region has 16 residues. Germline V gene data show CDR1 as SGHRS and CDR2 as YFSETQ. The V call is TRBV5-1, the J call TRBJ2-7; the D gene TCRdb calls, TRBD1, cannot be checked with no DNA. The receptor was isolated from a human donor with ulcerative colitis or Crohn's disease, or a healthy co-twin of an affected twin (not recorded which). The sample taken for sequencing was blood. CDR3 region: CASSPTPGQGTYEQYF.